The rows below give T cell receptor beta chains drawn from one sample of a study of Ad26.COV2.S vaccination and SARS-CoV-2 variants. Some clones are missing from TCRdb's copy, which holds only in-frame ones; the method was immunoSEQ multiplex PCR. The sample records approximately 400,000 clones, around 90% being singletons. This specimen consisted of peripheral blood, obtained after recovery from COVID-19. The receptors come from a human donor who had recovered from COVID-19. Each CDR3 is given without its conserved first and last residue. Each record gives: J gene, V gene, CDR3 protein.

j_gene: TRBJ1-2; v_gene: TRBV24-1; CDR3aa: ATSETGDRGYT
j_gene: TRBJ2-7; v_gene: TRBV9; CDR3aa: ASSPRVGEGYEQY
j_gene: TRBJ1-5; v_gene: TRBV5-6; CDR3aa: ASSPVGMNQPQH
j_gene: TRBJ2-7; v_gene: TRBV3-1/TRBV3-2; CDR3aa: ASSQGAARYYEQY
j_gene: TRBJ1-5; v_gene: TRBV28; CDR3aa: ASSLRSWRRGNQPQH
j_gene: TRBJ2-1; v_gene: TRBV24-1; CDR3aa: ATSLGPGDYNEQF
j_gene: TRBJ2-7; v_gene: TRBV18; CDR3aa: ASSGQGIEQY
j_gene: TRBJ2-1; v_gene: TRBV5-1; CDR3aa: ASGPRERGYNEQF
j_gene: TRBJ2-2; v_gene: TRBV7-2; CDR3aa: ASSRDSNTGELF
j_gene: TRBJ1-2; v_gene: TRBV7-8; CDR3aa: ASSGVRDYGYT
j_gene: TRBJ2-5; v_gene: TRBV2; CDR3aa: ASSLTSGKGGETQY
j_gene: TRBJ1-6; v_gene: TRBV3-1/TRBV3-2; CDR3aa: ASSHLPEAGRYYNSPLH
j_gene: TRBJ2-3; v_gene: TRBV27; CDR3aa: ASSQRGDTQY
j_gene: TRBJ1-3; v_gene: TRBV27; CDR3aa: ASEGRRETGNTIY
j_gene: TRBJ1-2; v_gene: TRBV12-3/TRBV12-4; CDR3aa: ASSFSEYGYT
j_gene: TRBJ1-3; v_gene: TRBV6-1; CDR3aa: ASSDGVSGNTIY
j_gene: TRBJ1-4; v_gene: TRBV19; CDR3aa: ASSMAGVGEKLF
j_gene: TRBJ2-1; v_gene: TRBV29-1; CDR3aa: SVDLPNEQF
j_gene: TRBJ1-3; v_gene: TRBV2; CDR3aa: ASGTGGSGNTIY
j_gene: TRBJ2-1; v_gene: TRBV6-5; CDR3aa: ASSYPGQGTYNEQF
j_gene: TRBJ1-2; v_gene: TRBV11-2; CDR3aa: ASSLFSNYGYT
j_gene: TRBJ1-6; v_gene: TRBV7-2; CDR3aa: ASSPQGMGGRGNSPLH
j_gene: TRBJ2-5; v_gene: TRBV6-4; CDR3aa: ASSAGQGEQETQY
j_gene: TRBJ1-2; v_gene: TRBV7-9; CDR3aa: ASSLSGGSDGYT
j_gene: TRBJ1-2; v_gene: TRBV9; CDR3aa: ASSDNT
j_gene: TRBJ1-5; v_gene: TRBV6-5; CDR3aa: ASSYGRNQPQH
j_gene: TRBJ1-2; v_gene: TRBV5-6; CDR3aa: ASSPATGVGYT
j_gene: TRBJ2-3; v_gene: TRBV2; CDR3aa: ASSEGGGVRDTQY
j_gene: TRBJ1-5; v_gene: TRBV9; CDR3aa: ASGNSNQPQH
j_gene: TRBJ1-1; v_gene: TRBV5-1; CDR3aa: ASSLSANTEAF
j_gene: TRBJ2-3; v_gene: TRBV11-2; CDR3aa: ASSWQGSTTDTQY
j_gene: TRBJ2-3; v_gene: TRBV5-4; CDR3aa: ASTENRGSLPDTQY
j_gene: TRBJ2-3; v_gene: TRBV9; CDR3aa: ASSVASAGGRADTQY
j_gene: TRBJ2-1; v_gene: TRBV5-1; CDR3aa: ASSFSSGGKYNEQF
j_gene: TRBJ1-6; v_gene: TRBV5-1; CDR3aa: ASSLASGGRGSPLH
j_gene: TRBJ1-1; v_gene: TRBV4-1; CDR3aa: ASSRAGLISEAF
j_gene: TRBJ1-5; v_gene: TRBV5-5; CDR3aa: ASSLEQGNQPQH
j_gene: TRBJ2-6; v_gene: TRBV7-8; CDR3aa: ASGQQLALGANVLT
j_gene: TRBJ1-1; v_gene: TRBV6-6; CDR3aa: ASSYQGGGTEAF
j_gene: TRBJ2-7; v_gene: TRBV6-5; CDR3aa: ASRLGLAWDEQY
j_gene: TRBJ2-3; v_gene: TRBV9; CDR3aa: ASSVSSGGTRPTDTQY
j_gene: TRBJ2-3; v_gene: TRBV27; CDR3aa: ASGSDTQY
j_gene: TRBJ1-5; v_gene: TRBV7-6; CDR3aa: ASSLGAGPSNQPQH
j_gene: TRBJ2-1; v_gene: TRBV19; CDR3aa: ASSITMYNEQF
j_gene: TRBJ1-3; v_gene: TRBV12-3/TRBV12-4; CDR3aa: ASSLDDGNTIY
j_gene: TRBJ2-7; v_gene: TRBV9; CDR3aa: ASSATPGQGRQY
j_gene: TRBJ2-2; v_gene: TRBV20-1; CDR3aa: SAARDELF
j_gene: TRBJ1-2; v_gene: TRBV6-6; CDR3aa: ASSNEGGYT
j_gene: TRBJ1-1; v_gene: TRBV20-1; CDR3aa: SASYRALNTEAF
j_gene: TRBJ2-1; v_gene: TRBV5-1; CDR3aa: ASTTGNVGINEQF
j_gene: TRBJ1-2; v_gene: TRBV29-1; CDR3aa: SVAHNYGYT
j_gene: TRBJ1-3; v_gene: TRBV11-3; CDR3aa: ASSEGFGNTIY